Listed below are T cell receptor beta chains from one sample, sequenced in a study of T cells after yellow fever vaccination. TCRdb recomputed calls from the 5' RACE reads with MiXCR, one row per CDR3 protein. The table records approximately 450,000 distinct CDR3 sequences, around 20% of them present only once. Sequencing used PBMCs, obtained before the yellow fever booster vaccination. The origin of the receptors is a man in his late teens or twenties who received the YFV17D yellow fever vaccine. CDR3s leave out the opening cysteine and the closing phenylalanine or tryptophan. Clone size, where shown, is once, few, many, or a class for clones that have expanded.

>TRBV20-1|.|TRBJ1-5
SARGVGGWSNQPQH
>TRBV12-3/TRBV12-4|few|TRBJ2-1
ASSFSGGGGEQF
>TRBV2|few|TRBJ2-5
ASSDTGLEKVETQY
>TRBV12-3/TRBV12-4|few|TRBJ2-5
ASSLGTVETQY
>TRBV5-1|few|TRBJ1-1
ASSLGWVSRLNTEAF
>TRBV18|few|TRBJ1-6
ASSLSPRTGYTPLH
>TRBV2|.|TRBJ2-3
ASSALGRGDTQY
>TRBV5-1|few|TRBJ2-3
ASRPPGGLALDTQY
>TRBV7-2|few|TRBJ2-6
ASSFDASGANVLT
>TRBV15|.|TRBJ2-3
ATSRNNPGAEDTQY
>TRBV30|few|TRBJ1-5
AWNRGPSQPQH
>TRBV12-3/TRBV12-4|few|TRBJ2-2
ASRSYVETGELF
>TRBV7-3|.|TRBJ2-3
ASSLPSGGVHRDTQY
>TRBV5-1|.|TRBJ1-2
ASSLAPVGGYT
>TRBV29-1|.|TRBJ2-1
SAAVQGPRDEQF
>TRBV12-3/TRBV12-4|.|TRBJ1-3
ASRLAGNSGNTIY
>TRBV7-9|few|TRBJ2-7
ASRTFDSSLHEQY
>TRBV20-1|few|TRBJ2-7
SAGTSGTTYEQY
>TRBV7-9|few|TRBJ2-5
ASSLRLGTGGETQY
>TRBV29-1|few|TRBJ1-1
SVSYMNTEAF
>TRBV12-3/TRBV12-4|.|TRBJ2-3
ASSDPWGESTDTQY
>TRBV6-5|.|TRBJ2-6
ASSSGTGESPGANVLT
>TRBV30|.|TRBJ1-2
AWSVRLNYGYT